This TCR beta chain stems from a study of control samples from healthy donors and cancer patients. V was cut by 0 bases and J by 8 bases, with 13 bases left in between. The CDR3 is made up of 15 amino acids. From germline, CDR1 is MNHEY and CDR2 SMNVEV (reference sequence). Sequencing was performed with immunoSEQ multiplex PCR; in TCRdb, only in-frame clones are kept and a portion is missing. The table lists about 40,000 clones, approximately 89% of them singletons. Specimen: PBMCs. The rearrangement joins TRBV27 to TRBJ1-4; D gene unclear. The origin of this receptor is an older woman with lung cancer. CDR3 amino acids: CASSLSAHAGEKLFF. In DNA form, the CDR3 reads TGTGCCAGCAGTTTATCGGCCCATGCCGGGGAAAAACTGTTTTTT.